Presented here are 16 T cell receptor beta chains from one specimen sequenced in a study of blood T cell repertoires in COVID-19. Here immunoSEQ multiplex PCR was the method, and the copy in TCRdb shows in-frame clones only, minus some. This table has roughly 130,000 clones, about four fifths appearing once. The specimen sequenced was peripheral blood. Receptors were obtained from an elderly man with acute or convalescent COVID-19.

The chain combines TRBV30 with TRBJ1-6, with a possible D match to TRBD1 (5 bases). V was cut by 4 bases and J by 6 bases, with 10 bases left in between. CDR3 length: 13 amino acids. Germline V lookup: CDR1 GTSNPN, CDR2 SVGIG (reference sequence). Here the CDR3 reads CAWIRGGNSPLHF. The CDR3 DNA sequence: TGTGCCTGGATTCGGGGGGGTAATTCACCCCTCCACTTT.

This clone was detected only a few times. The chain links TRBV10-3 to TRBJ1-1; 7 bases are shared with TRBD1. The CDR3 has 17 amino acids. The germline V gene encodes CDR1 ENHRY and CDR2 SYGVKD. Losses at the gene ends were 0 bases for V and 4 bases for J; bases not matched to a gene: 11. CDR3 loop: CAISESPGGWRSTEAFF. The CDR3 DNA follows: TGTGCCATCAGTGAGTCACCAGGGGGTTGGAGGAGCACTGAAGCTTTCTTT.

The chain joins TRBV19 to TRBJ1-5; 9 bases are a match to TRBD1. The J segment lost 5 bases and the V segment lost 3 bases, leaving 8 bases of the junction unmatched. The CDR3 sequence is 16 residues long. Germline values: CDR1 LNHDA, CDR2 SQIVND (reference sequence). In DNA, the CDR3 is TGTGCCAGTAGTATGAGTTGGGACAGGGAGGATCAGCCCCAGCATTTT. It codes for CASSMSWDREDQPQHF.

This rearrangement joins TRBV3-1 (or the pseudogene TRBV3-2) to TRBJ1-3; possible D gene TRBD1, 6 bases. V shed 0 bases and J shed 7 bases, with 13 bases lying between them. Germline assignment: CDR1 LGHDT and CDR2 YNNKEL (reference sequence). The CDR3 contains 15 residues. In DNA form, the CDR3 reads TGTGCCAGCAGCCAAGATCGGGCAGGGGTCAACACCATATATTTT. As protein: CASSQDRAGVNTIYF.

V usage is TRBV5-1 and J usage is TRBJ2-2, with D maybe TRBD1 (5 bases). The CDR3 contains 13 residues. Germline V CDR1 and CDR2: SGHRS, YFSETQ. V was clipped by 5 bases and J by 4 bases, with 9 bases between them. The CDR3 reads CASSMTATGELFF. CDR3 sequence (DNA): TGCGCCAGCAGTATGACAGCCACCGGGGAGCTGTTTTTT.

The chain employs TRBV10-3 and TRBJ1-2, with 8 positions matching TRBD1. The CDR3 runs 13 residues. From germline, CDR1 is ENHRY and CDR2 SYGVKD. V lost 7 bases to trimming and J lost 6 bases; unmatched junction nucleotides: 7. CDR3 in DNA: TGTGCCATCACCATGGACAGGGAAAATGGCTACACCTTC. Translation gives CAITMDRENGYTF.

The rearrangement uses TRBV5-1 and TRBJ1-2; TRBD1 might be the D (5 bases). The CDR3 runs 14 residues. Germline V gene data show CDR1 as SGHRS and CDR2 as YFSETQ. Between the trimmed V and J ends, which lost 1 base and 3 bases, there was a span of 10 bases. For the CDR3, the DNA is TGCGCCAGCAGCTTGTGGGGGGGAGACTATGGCTACACCTTC. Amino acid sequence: CASSLWGGDYGYTF.

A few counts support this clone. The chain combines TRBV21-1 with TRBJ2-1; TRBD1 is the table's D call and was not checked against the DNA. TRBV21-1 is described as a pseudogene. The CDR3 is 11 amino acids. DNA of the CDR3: TGTGCCAGCTACCAGGTCAATGAGCAGTTCTTC. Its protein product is CASYQVNEQFF.

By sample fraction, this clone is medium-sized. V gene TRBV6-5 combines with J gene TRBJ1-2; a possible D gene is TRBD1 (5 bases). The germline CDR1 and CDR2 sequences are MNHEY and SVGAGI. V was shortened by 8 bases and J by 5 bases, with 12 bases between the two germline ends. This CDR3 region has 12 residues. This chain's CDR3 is CASRNGGYGYTF. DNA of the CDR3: TGTGCCAGCCGGAACGGGGGTTATGGCTACACCTTC.

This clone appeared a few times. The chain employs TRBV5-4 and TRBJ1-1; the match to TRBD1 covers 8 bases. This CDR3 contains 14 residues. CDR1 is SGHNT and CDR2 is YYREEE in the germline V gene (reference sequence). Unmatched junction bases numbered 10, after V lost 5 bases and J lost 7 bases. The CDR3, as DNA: TGTGCCAGCAGAAAAGTCGGGACAGGAATTGAAGCTTTCTTT. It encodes CASRKVGTGIEAFF.

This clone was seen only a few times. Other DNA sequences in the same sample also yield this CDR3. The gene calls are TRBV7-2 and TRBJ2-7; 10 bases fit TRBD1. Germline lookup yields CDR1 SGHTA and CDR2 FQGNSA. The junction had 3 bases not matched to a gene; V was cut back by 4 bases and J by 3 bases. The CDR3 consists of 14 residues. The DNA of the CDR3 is TGTGCCAGCAGCTCGGACAGGGGGTTCTACGAGCAGTACTTC. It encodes CASSSDRGFYEQYF. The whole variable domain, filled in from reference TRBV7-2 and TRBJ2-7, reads GAGVSQSPSNKVTEKGKDVELRCDPISGHTALYWYRQSLGQGLEFLIYFQGNSAPDKSGLPSDRFSAERTGGSVSTLTIQRTQQEDSAVYLCASSSDRGFYEQYFGPGTRLTVT.

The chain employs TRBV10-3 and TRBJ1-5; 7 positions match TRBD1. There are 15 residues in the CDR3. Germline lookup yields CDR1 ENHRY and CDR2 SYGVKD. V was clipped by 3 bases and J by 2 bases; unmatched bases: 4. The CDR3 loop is CAISDAGTGNQPQHF. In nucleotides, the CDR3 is TGTGCCATCAGTGATGCCGGGACAGGCAATCAGCCCCAGCATTTT.

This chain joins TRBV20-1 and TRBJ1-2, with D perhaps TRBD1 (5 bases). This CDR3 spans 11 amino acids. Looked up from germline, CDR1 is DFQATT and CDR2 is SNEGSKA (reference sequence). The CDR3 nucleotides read TGCAGATCAGACGGGGGATATGGCTACACCTTC. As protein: CRSDGGYGYTF.

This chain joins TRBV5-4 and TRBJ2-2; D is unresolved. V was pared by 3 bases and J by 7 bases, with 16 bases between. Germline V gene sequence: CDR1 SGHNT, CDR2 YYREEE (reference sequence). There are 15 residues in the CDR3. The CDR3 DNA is TGTGCCAGCAGCTGGGCAGGTGGAAAAGGCGGGGAGCTGTTTTTT. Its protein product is CASSWAGGKGGELFF.

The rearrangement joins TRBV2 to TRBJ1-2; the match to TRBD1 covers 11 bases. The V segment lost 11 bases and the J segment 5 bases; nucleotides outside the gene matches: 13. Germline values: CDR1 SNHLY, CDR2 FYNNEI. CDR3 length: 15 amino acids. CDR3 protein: CACRGTGGSGYGYTF. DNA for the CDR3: TGTGCCTGCCGTGGGACAGGGGGAAGCGGTTATGGCTACACCTTC.

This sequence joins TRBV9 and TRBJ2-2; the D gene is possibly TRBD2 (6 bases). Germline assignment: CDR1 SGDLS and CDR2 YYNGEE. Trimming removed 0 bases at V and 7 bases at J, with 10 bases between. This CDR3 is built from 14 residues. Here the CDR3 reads CASSVVGEVGELFF. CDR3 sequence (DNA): TGTGCCAGCAGCGTAGTCGGGGAGGTCGGGGAGCTGTTTTTT.